These 18 T cell receptor beta chains share one sample of origin, sequenced in a study of T cell changes during pregnancy in multiple sclerosis. Generated by immunoSEQ multiplex PCR, the TCRdb table keeps only in-frame clones and is missing some. This table holds 65,000 to 85,000 clones, around nine tenths found once. Sequencing was performed on CD4+ T cells from peripheral blood mononuclear cells, taken before pregnancy. These receptors originate from a female donor with multiple sclerosis, enrolled in a pregnancy study.

V usage is TRBV30 and J usage is TRBJ2-2; D is undetermined. CDR3 length: 11 residues. Germline-derived CDR1 and CDR2 are GTSNPN and SVGIG (reference sequence). Deletions cut 2 bases from V and 5 bases from J, with 3 bases between. This CDR3 reads CAWSQTGELFF. The CDR3, as DNA: TGTGCCTGGAGTCAGACCGGGGAGCTGTTTTTT.

This chain uses TRBV28 with TRBJ2-7; the D gene is possibly TRBD2 (7 bases). Germline V lookup: CDR1 MDHEN, CDR2 SYDVKM. The V gene lost 2 bases and the J gene lost 3 bases, with 11 bases spanning the gap. The length of the CDR3 is 14 residues. The CDR3 DNA reads as TGTGCCAGCAGTTTAAAGGGAGGGGGCTACGAGCAGTACTTC. Protein product: CASSLKGGGYEQYF.

The chain has TRBV6-1 and TRBJ2-5; 10 bases map to TRBD2. The CDR3 is 19 residues long. Germline V CDR1 and CDR2: MNHNS, SASEGT. The V gene end was trimmed by 1 base and the J gene end by 7 bases; junction bases not matched to a gene: 18. CDR3 coding DNA: TGTGCCAGCAGTGAAGGGCCTACTAGCGGGAAGGCTGAGGCGGTGACCCAGTACTTC. It yields the protein CASSEGPTSGKAEAVTQYF.

This chain connects TRBV6-4 to TRBJ1-5, with 9 bases lining up with TRBD1. The CDR3 has 15 residues. Germline-derived CDR1 and CDR2 are MRHNA and SNTAGT. V trimming: 7 bases; J trimming: 0 bases; junction bases outside the gene matches: 4. CDR3 DNA: TGTGCCAGCACCATGGGACAGGGTAGCAATCAGCCCCAGCATTTT. Its translation is CASTMGQGSNQPQHF.

This clone was seen only once. The CDR3 spells CASSLERIAGEQYF. The CDR3 nucleotides are TGCGCCAGCAGCTTGGAGAGGATAGCCGGTGAGCAGTACTTC. The V gene is TRBV5-1, the J gene TRBJ2-7; no definite D call. The CDR3 runs 14 residues. The germline CDR1 and CDR2 sequences are SGHRS and YFSETQ. Trimming cost V 0 bases and J 7 bases, with 14 bases left between them.

This clone was seen a few times. The chain uses TRBV7-3 and TRBJ2-7, with 8 bases lining up with TRBD1. This CDR3 comprises 13 residues. With V trimmed by 5 bases and J by 6 bases, 6 bases remained unmatched. In germline, CDR1 is SGHTA, CDR2 FQGTGA. The CDR3 reads CASSPGTGGEQYF. The CDR3 coding sequence is TGTGCCAGCAGCCCTGGGACAGGCGGCGAGCAGTACTTC.

The chain employs TRBV6-6 and TRBJ1-1, with unresolved D. The V end lost 3 bases, the J end lost 1 base, and 6 bases lay between the germline ends. The CDR3 length is 13 residues. Germline CDR1 MNHNY, CDR2 SVGAGI (reference sequence). The CDR3 DNA sequence: TGTGCCAGCAGTTATGCAGGGAACACTGAAGCTTTCTTT. This gives the protein CASSYAGNTEAFF.

The chain links TRBV19 to TRBJ1-5; 9 bases align to TRBD1. The CDR3 loop spans 18 amino acids. The germline gives CDR1 LNHDA, CDR2 SQIVND (reference sequence). V was clipped by 5 bases and J by 0 bases; unmatched bases: 11. CDR3 loop: CASSPGTGPNYSNQPQHF. For the CDR3, the DNA is TGTGCCAGTAGTCCCGGGACAGGGCCAAATTATAGCAATCAGCCCCAGCATTTT.

The rearrangement joins TRBV30 to TRBJ1-1; a weak D match, TRBD1 (6 bases). The CDR3 has 13 amino acids. Trimming cost V 7 bases and J 4 bases, with 16 bases left between them. From germline, CDR1 is GTSNPN and CDR2 SVGIG (reference sequence). CDR3 sequence: CALTGKVFTEAFF. Here the CDR3 DNA reads TGTGCCTTGACAGGCAAGGTGTTCACTGAAGCTTTCTTT.

This sequence joins TRBV11-2 and TRBJ2-1; 15 nucleotides align to TRBD2. This CDR3 is built from 18 residues. Looked up from germline, CDR1 is SGHAT and CDR2 is FQNNGV. V dropped 5 bases and J dropped 3; count of bases not matched to a gene: 8. This CDR3 reads CASSPGLAGGGGYNEQFF. The CDR3 bases are TGTGCCAGCAGCCCGGGACTAGCGGGAGGAGGGGGCTACAATGAGCAGTTCTTC. Supplemented by reference TRBV11-2 and TRBJ2-1, the full variable domain reads EAGVAQSPRYKIIEKRQSVAFWCNPISGHATLYWYQQILGQGPKLLIQFQNNGVVDDSQLPKDRFSAERLKGVDSTLKIQPAKLEDSAVYLCASSPGLAGGGGYNEQFFGPGTRLTVL.

The chain links TRBV28 to TRBJ1-2, with TRBD1 matching over 8 bases. Germline V gene sequence: CDR1 MDHEN, CDR2 SYDVKM. The CDR3 is 14 amino acids. The trim removed 6 bases at V and 2 bases at J, leaving 5 bases unmatched. For the CDR3, the DNA is TGTGCCAGCAGAACAGGGGGTTCCAACTATGGCTACACCTTC. Translated: CASRTGGSNYGYTF.

The rearrangement joins TRBV5-1 to TRBJ2-7, with 8 bases fitting TRBD2. The CDR3 has 14 amino acids. Germline V gene data show CDR1 as SGHRS and CDR2 as YFSETQ. Trimming cost V 8 bases and J 2 bases; bases outside gene matches: 9. In nucleotides, the CDR3 is TGCGCCAGTTCTCCCACTAGCGGAACCTACGAGCAGTACTTC. The encoded protein is CASSPTSGTYEQYF.

The chain uses TRBV2 and TRBJ1-5, with 7 bases matching TRBD1. V gave up 2 bases and J gave up 0 bases; unmatched junction bases: 4. CDR3 size: 16 residues. CDR1 is SNHLY, CDR2 FYNNEI, per germline. DNA for the CDR3: TGTGCCAGCAGTGAAACCCGACAGGGTAGCAATCAGCCCCAGCATTTT. Residues: CASSETRQGSNQPQHF.

The V and J genes are TRBV5-4 and TRBJ2-3, with D perhaps matching TRBD2 (6 bases). This CDR3 comprises 13 residues. The germline gives CDR1 SGHNT, CDR2 YYREEE (reference sequence). V was shortened by 4 bases and J by 4 bases, with 10 bases between the two germline ends. CDR3 nucleotide sequence: TGTGCCAGCAGCCTGGACTATTCAGATACGCAGTATTTT. It codes for CASSLDYSDTQYF.

This chain joins TRBV25-1 and TRBJ1-2; 11 nucleotides match TRBD1. The CDR3 has 16 amino acids. V was pared by 1 base and J by 8 bases, with 9 bases of the junction left unmatched. CDR1 is MGHDK and CDR2 is SYGVNS in the germline V gene. CDR3 sequence (DNA): TGTGCCAGCAGTGAATCGGGGGGGGGACAGGGGGAAGGCTACACCTTC. Protein product: CASSESGGGQGEGYTF.

The J gene is TRBJ2-3, the V gene TRBV5-1; TRBD2 might be the D (5 bases). CDR3 length: 14 amino acids. Germline CDR1 SGHRS, CDR2 YFSETQ. The V end lost 2 bases, the J end lost 5 bases, and 12 bases lay between the germline ends. The CDR3 here is CASSLPPGEDTQYF. The CDR3, as DNA: TGCGCCAGCAGCTTACCCCCCGGGGAAGATACGCAGTATTTT.

This clone was counted once. The rearrangement joins TRBV6-1 to TRBJ2-7; TRBD2 is a possible D gene (7 bases). The CDR3 sequence is 15 residues long. Between the trimmed V and J ends, which lost 5 bases and 0 bases, there was a span of 14 bases. The V gene's germline CDR1 is MNHNS and CDR2 SASEGT. CDR3 sequence reads: CASSLGGVTSYEQYF. CDR3 nucleotide sequence: TGTGCCAGCAGTCTAGGGGGGGTTACCTCCTACGAGCAGTACTTC.

The rearrangement uses TRBV7-9 and TRBJ2-3; TRBD2 matches 11 bases. Germline CDR1 SEHNR, CDR2 FQNEAQ (reference sequence). The junction had 5 bases not matched to a gene; V was cut back by 3 bases and J by 6 bases. The CDR3 contains 15 residues. The CDR3 loop reads CASSFSGGAGDTQYF. CDR3 coding DNA: TGTGCCAGCAGCTTTAGCGGGGGGGCCGGGGATACGCAGTATTTT.